The following is a T cell receptor beta chain sequence with its context. The data are from a study of blood T cell repertoires in COVID-19. The repertoire was sequenced with immunoSEQ multiplex PCR; TCRdb's copy has only in-frame clones and lacks some. Here the sample spans approximately 68,000 clones, around nine tenths being singletons. The CDR3 totals 14 residues. The germline gives CDR1 MDHEN, CDR2 SYDVKM. J was trimmed by 7 bases and V by 7 bases; bases with no gene match: 12. The sequence was collected from a woman aged 60 to 75 with acute or convalescent COVID-19. This chain connects TRBV28 to TRBJ2-5; TRBD2 aligns across 7 bases. The sample taken for sequencing was peripheral blood. The CDR3 loop reads CASTERAGARTQYF. For the CDR3, the DNA is TGTGCCAGCACCGAAAGGGCGGGAGCCAGGACCCAGTACTTC.